The 3 T cell receptor beta chains reported below all come from one sample, sequenced in a study of T cells in narcolepsy. Using immunoSEQ multiplex PCR, the repertoire was profiled, and TCRdb retains in-frame clones only, with some absent. The repertoire has more than 30,000 clones, around 83% of them found once; the top ten carry 0.66%. Material for sequencing was memory (CD45RA-) CD4+ T cells from blood. These receptors all stem from a human donor in good health.

The J gene is TRBJ1-6, the V gene TRBV19, with unresolved D. There are 16 residues in the CDR3. Trimming shortened V by 5 bases and J by 0 bases, and 11 bases separated the two germline ends. Germline V CDR1 and CDR2: LNHDA, SQIVND (reference sequence). The CDR3 sequence is CASSLQTSSYNSPLHF. The CDR3 region has the DNA TGTGCCAGTAGTCTCCAAACCAGCTCCTATAATTCACCCCTCCACTTT.

This clone was seen just once. V gene TRBV29-1 combines with J gene TRBJ1-3; no clear D gene. The V gene's germline CDR1 is SQVTM and CDR2 ANQGSEA. This CDR3 spans 11 amino acids. The V and J ends lost 5 bases and 3 bases respectively, with 5 bases between them. In DNA, the CDR3 is TGCAGCGTTCGGGGTGGAAACACCATATATTTT. Protein: CSVRGGNTIYF.

The chain carries TRBV29-1 and TRBJ2-3, with 8 positions matching TRBD2. Per germline, CDR1 SQVTM and CDR2 ANQGSEA. This CDR3 is 13 amino acids long. V shed 4 bases, J shed 4 bases, and the junction held 4 bases outside the gene matches. CDR3 amino acids: CSVVSGAADTQYF. Here the CDR3 DNA reads TGCAGCGTTGTTAGCGGGGCTGCAGATACGCAGTATTTT.